A selection of T cell receptor beta chains follows, all from one sample in a study of human T cells and chemical hapten exposure. TCRdb reprocessed the RACE reads with MiXCR, giving one entry per CDR3 protein. The repertoire includes 74,000 or so distinct CDR3 sequences, approximately 10% of them detected once, and about 1.3% sits in the top ten. Material: whole blood, obtained in connection with sensitization to the hapten diphenylcyclopropenone (DPC). The source is a woman aged 45-60 years with alopecia areata. Some clones in this sample may be carry-over from other donors' samples. The conserved cysteine and the conserved F or W are not part of the CDR3 here. The order of the fields is D gene, V gene, J gene, CDR3 protein. D genes are given only for firm matches.

D gene: .
V gene: TRBV6-1
J gene: TRBJ1-5
CDR3 protein: ASNVGGNQPQH

D gene: TRBD1
V gene: TRBV20-1
J gene: TRBJ2-7
CDR3 protein: SASLGGGYEQY

D gene: .
V gene: TRBV2
J gene: TRBJ1-2
CDR3 protein: ASSLLIGGRLYGYT

D gene: .
V gene: TRBV20-1
J gene: TRBJ2-7
CDR3 protein: SARGVGTWGEQY

D gene: TRBD2
V gene: TRBV3-1
J gene: TRBJ2-3
CDR3 protein: ASSRTSGDTQY

D gene: .
V gene: TRBV5-1
J gene: TRBJ2-5
CDR3 protein: ASSLAPTETQY

D gene: .
V gene: TRBV6-6
J gene: TRBJ2-6
CDR3 protein: ASSPQTPGAGRSGANVLT

D gene: TRBD1
V gene: TRBV18
J gene: TRBJ1-2
CDR3 protein: ASSRGQANGYT

D gene: TRBD2
V gene: TRBV18
J gene: TRBJ2-3
CDR3 protein: ASSPAAGVTDTQY

D gene: .
V gene: TRBV9
J gene: TRBJ2-3
CDR3 protein: ASSIRDLSADTQY

D gene: .
V gene: TRBV11-2
J gene: TRBJ2-1
CDR3 protein: ASSFGLQTEQF

D gene: .
V gene: TRBV11-2
J gene: TRBJ2-7
CDR3 protein: ASSSAGDGYEQY

D gene: TRBD2
V gene: TRBV11-2
J gene: TRBJ2-7
CDR3 protein: ASTPSGSRNEQY

D gene: TRBD1
V gene: TRBV18
J gene: TRBJ2-5
CDR3 protein: ASSPKTGDLGETQY

D gene: .
V gene: TRBV2
J gene: TRBJ2-5
CDR3 protein: ASSDRQGRGETQY

D gene: .
V gene: TRBV12-3/TRBV12-4
J gene: TRBJ2-7
CDR3 protein: ASSLFGRGDEQY

D gene: .
V gene: TRBV5-1
J gene: TRBJ2-1
CDR3 protein: ASSRSGGSTYNEQF

D gene: .
V gene: TRBV12-5
J gene: TRBJ2-1
CDR3 protein: ASGLPNQEEQF

D gene: .
V gene: TRBV10-3
J gene: TRBJ2-1
CDR3 protein: AISDPGGSGNEQF

D gene: .
V gene: TRBV20-1
J gene: TRBJ2-7
CDR3 protein: SARDGALTGSDYEQY

D gene: TRBD2
V gene: TRBV11-3
J gene: TRBJ2-2
CDR3 protein: ASSKLAGSGELF

D gene: .
V gene: TRBV20-1
J gene: TRBJ2-5
CDR3 protein: SAIRGPQETQY

D gene: TRBD1
V gene: TRBV7-9
J gene: TRBJ1-2
CDR3 protein: ASSPMTGPLRYT

D gene: TRBD2
V gene: TRBV11-2
J gene: TRBJ2-1
CDR3 protein: ASSLLAGIGEQF

D gene: .
V gene: TRBV28
J gene: TRBJ1-5
CDR3 protein: ASRSYSNQPQH

D gene: TRBD2
V gene: TRBV9
J gene: TRBJ2-7
CDR3 protein: ASSALSGRASEQY

D gene: TRBD1
V gene: TRBV6-2/TRBV6-3
J gene: TRBJ2-3
CDR3 protein: ASSLRHRTGIADTQY

D gene: .
V gene: TRBV29-1
J gene: TRBJ2-7
CDR3 protein: SVSEFYEQY

D gene: TRBD1
V gene: TRBV20-1
J gene: TRBJ2-1
CDR3 protein: SAWTGGAENEQF

D gene: .
V gene: TRBV29-1
J gene: TRBJ1-2
CDR3 protein: SVETGGSYGYT

D gene: TRBD2
V gene: TRBV24-1
J gene: TRBJ2-3
CDR3 protein: ATSDSQAGSTDTQY

D gene: .
V gene: TRBV7-9
J gene: TRBJ1-1
CDR3 protein: ASSLNTEAF

D gene: .
V gene: TRBV5-1
J gene: TRBJ2-6
CDR3 protein: ASSLVEAAGANVLT

D gene: TRBD2
V gene: TRBV20-1
J gene: TRBJ2-1
CDR3 protein: SALAGGQREEQF

D gene: .
V gene: TRBV18
J gene: TRBJ2-1
CDR3 protein: ASSPPSLAYNEQF

D gene: TRBD2
V gene: TRBV18
J gene: TRBJ2-5
CDR3 protein: ASSPPGLTQETQY

D gene: .
V gene: TRBV10-3
J gene: TRBJ1-5
CDR3 protein: AISERTDSQPQH

D gene: .
V gene: TRBV10-2
J gene: TRBJ1-2
CDR3 protein: ASGRGDYGYT

D gene: .
V gene: TRBV21-1
J gene: TRBJ2-7
CDR3 protein: ASSSPQNTEPTRSSYEQY

D gene: TRBD1
V gene: TRBV6-1
J gene: TRBJ1-1
CDR3 protein: ASSLRPGTGANTEAF

D gene: TRBD1
V gene: TRBV11-3
J gene: TRBJ2-1
CDR3 protein: ASSRPTGPYNEQF

D gene: TRBD2
V gene: TRBV12-3/TRBV12-4
J gene: TRBJ2-2
CDR3 protein: ASSFPSGGRIGELF

D gene: TRBD1
V gene: TRBV5-6
J gene: TRBJ2-7
CDR3 protein: ASSFGQGGFYYEQY

D gene: TRBD2
V gene: TRBV5-1
J gene: TRBJ2-5
CDR3 protein: ASSLDTAGALFSD

D gene: .
V gene: TRBV19
J gene: TRBJ2-2
CDR3 protein: ASSTLLGTGITGELF